These T cell receptor beta chains were read from a single sample in a study of T-cell reconstitution after alpha-beta-depleted transplantation in children. TCRdb used MiXCR to reprocess the PCR reads, holding one entry per CDR3 protein. This table has fewer than 700,000 distinct CDR3 sequences, 13% appearing once. The starting material was PBMCs, mostly from graft donor cells, obtained 360 days after TCRalphabeta/CD19-depleted stem cell transplant. Receptors originate from a male patient aged 5 to 17 who had a stem cell transplant for acute myeloid leukemia, so the T cells may come from the graft donor. CDR3s include the opening cysteine and the closing phenylalanine or tryptophan. D genes are given only for firm matches. A clone size is listed for some rows: how often the clone was seen (once, few, many), or a class if it is expanded.

v_call	clone_size	j_call	d_call	cdr3_aa	cdr3_nt
TRBV14	many	TRBJ2-1	TRBD1	CASSHQGQGYWVSYNEQFF	TGTGCCAGCAGCCACCAAGGACAGGGGTATTGGGTCTCCTACAATGAGCAGTTCTTC
TRBV29-1	many	TRBJ1-1	-	CSVGLTEAFF	TGCAGCGTTGGGCTGACTGAAGCTTTCTTT
TRBV6-5	-	TRBJ2-7	TRBD1	CASSYSRGQGTYEQYF	TGTGCCAGCAGTTACTCGAGAGGACAGGGGACCTACGAGCAGTACTTC
TRBV20-1	many	TRBJ2-1	-	CSARDHRASYNEQFF	TGCAGTGCTAGAGATCACAGGGCATCCTACAATGAGCAGTTCTTC
TRBV20-1	few	TRBJ2-4	-	CSARAVRTPWFNIQYF	TGCAGTGCTAGAGCCGTGAGGACCCCATGGTTCAACATTCAGTACTTC
TRBV3-1	-	TRBJ2-3	TRBD2	CASSHWTSGTTDTQYF	TGTGCCAGCAGCCACTGGACTAGCGGGACCACAGATACGCAGTATTTT
TRBV4-2	few	TRBJ2-2	TRBD1	CASSPGTGGGAIGNTGELFF	TGTGCCAGCAGCCCCGGGACAGGGGGGGGTGCAATAGGCAACACCGGGGAGCTGTTTTTT
TRBV6-5	-	TRBJ2-7	TRBD2	CASSYFPPTSASSYEQYF	TGTGCCAGCAGTTACTTTCCCCCGACTAGCGCGAGCTCCTACGAGCAGTACTTC
TRBV2	-	TRBJ2-7	-	CASSVNAAYEQYF	TGTGCCAGCAGTGTGAACGCCGCCTACGAGCAGTACTTC
TRBV7-9	few	TRBJ2-2	TRBD1	CASSLPRTGLGAELFF	TGTGCCAGCAGCTTACCCCGGACAGGGCTCGGTGCGGAGCTGTTTTTT
TRBV5-6	-	TRBJ1-1	-	CASSPPEWNTEAFF	TGTGCCAGCAGCCCCCCGGAGTGGAACACTGAAGCTTTCTTT
TRBV15	few	TRBJ2-7	-	CATSRDGYQGSGSYEQYF	TGTGCCACCAGCAGAGATGGGTATCAGGGATCCGGCTCCTACGAGCAGTACTTC
TRBV5-1	-	TRBJ2-3	-	CASSFRISLDTQYF	TGCGCCAGCAGCTTCAGAATTAGCCTCGATACGCAGTATTTT
TRBV2	few	TRBJ2-1	-	CASASIRSYNEQFF	TGTGCCAGCGCCTCGATCCGCTCCTACAATGAGCAGTTCTTC
TRBV29-1	many	TRBJ2-5	TRBD1	CSVGRDSQETQYF	TGCAGCGTTGGACGGGACAGCCAAGAGACCCAGTACTTC
TRBV5-1	-	TRBJ2-7	TRBD2	CASSLDTAGAGEQYF	TGCGCCAGCAGTCTAGACACAGCGGGAGCGGGGGAGCAGTACTTC
TRBV7-2	few	TRBJ2-5	TRBD1	CASSLERGLGETQYF	TGTGCCAGCAGCTTAGAGAGGGGGCTGGGAGAGACCCAGTACTTC
TRBV29-1	-	TRBJ2-1	-	CSAGVGGWNEQFF	TGCAGCGCAGGGGTAGGCGGGTGGAATGAGCAGTTCTTC
TRBV6-5	-	TRBJ1-1	-	CASSYSRTYMNTEAFF	TGTGCCAGCAGTTACTCGCGGACCTACATGAACACTGAAGCTTTCTTT
TRBV5-6	-	TRBJ1-1	-	CASSPLGATEAFF	TGTGCCAGCAGCCCCCTGGGGGCTACTGAAGCTTTCTTT
TRBV10-3	many	TRBJ2-7	-	CAINRESSYEQYF	TGTGCCATCAACCGGGAGAGCTCCTACGAGCAGTACTTC
TRBV5-1	-	TRBJ2-1	TRBD2	CASSFGLAPTVSYNEQFF	TGCGCCAGCAGCTTTGGACTAGCGCCCACCGTTTCCTACAATGAGCAGTTCTTC
TRBV19	few	TRBJ2-7	TRBD2	CASSIPPLAGGPYEQYF	TGTGCCAGTAGTATCCCCCCTCTAGCGGGAGGGCCGTACGAGCAGTACTTC
TRBV19	few	TRBJ2-7	TRBD1	CASSLGDRAYYEQYF	TGTGCCAGTAGTTTGGGGGACAGAGCTTACTACGAGCAGTACTTC
TRBV11-2	-	TRBJ2-7	-	CASSAVGTYEQYF	TGTGCCAGCAGCGCGGTGGGTACCTACGAGCAGTACTTC
TRBV28	-	TRBJ1-3	-	CASSFLSGNTIYF	TGTGCCAGCAGTTTCCTCTCTGGAAACACCATATATTTT
TRBV28	many	TRBJ2-7	TRBD1	CASSFGTGEIHEQYF	TGTGCCAGCAGTTTCGGGACAGGGGAAATCCACGAGCAGTACTTC
TRBV9	few	TRBJ2-2	-	CASSVGLPNTGELFF	TGTGCCAGCAGCGTAGGACTACCGAACACCGGGGAGCTGTTTTTT
TRBV29-1	few	TRBJ1-1	-	CSVERQLNTEAFF	TGCAGCGTTGAAAGACAGCTGAACACTGAAGCTTTCTTT
TRBV5-1	-	TRBJ2-5	TRBD1	CASSLTIGTGGGETQYF	TGCGCCAGCAGCTTGACCATCGGGACAGGGGGCGGAGAGACCCAGTACTTC
TRBV28	many	TRBJ2-5	-	CASRTGFQETQYF	TGTGCCAGCAGGACAGGTTTCCAAGAGACCCAGTACTTC
TRBV27	-	TRBJ2-7	TRBD2	CASSPETTSGYYEQYF	TGTGCCAGCAGTCCCGAGACGACTAGCGGTTACTACGAGCAGTACTTC
TRBV12-3/TRBV12-4	many	TRBJ2-1	TRBD2	CASSRFGLAENEQFF	TGTGCCAGCAGTCGATTTGGACTAGCGGAAAATGAGCAGTTCTTC
TRBV6-1	few	TRBJ2-3	-	CASSPLRGHTDTQYF	TGTGCCAGCAGTCCCTTGCGGGGTCACACAGATACGCAGTATTTT
TRBV27	-	TRBJ2-1	-	CASSLHRSGRVYNEQFF	TGTGCCAGCAGTTTGCACCGATCTGGGCGGGTGTACAATGAGCAGTTCTTC
TRBV2	-	TRBJ2-1	TRBD2	CASSEVRAGGDEQFF	TGTGCCAGCAGTGAAGTTCGAGCGGGAGGAGATGAGCAGTTCTTC
TRBV2	few	TRBJ1-1	TRBD1	CASSAARGVTEAFF	TGTGCCAGCAGTGCGGCCAGGGGGGTCACTGAAGCTTTCTTT
TRBV9	-	TRBJ2-7	TRBD2	CASSVAAGGYIYEQYF	TGTGCCAGCAGCGTAGCGGCGGGAGGATATATATACGAGCAGTACTTC
TRBV28	few	TRBJ2-1	TRBD2	CASSSRLAGTDEQFF	TGTGCCAGCAGTTCGAGACTAGCGGGAACCGATGAGCAGTTCTTC
TRBV5-1	many	TRBJ2-1	TRBD2	CASSEGTSGYNEQFF	TGCGCCAGCAGCGAGGGGACTAGCGGGTACAATGAGCAGTTCTTC